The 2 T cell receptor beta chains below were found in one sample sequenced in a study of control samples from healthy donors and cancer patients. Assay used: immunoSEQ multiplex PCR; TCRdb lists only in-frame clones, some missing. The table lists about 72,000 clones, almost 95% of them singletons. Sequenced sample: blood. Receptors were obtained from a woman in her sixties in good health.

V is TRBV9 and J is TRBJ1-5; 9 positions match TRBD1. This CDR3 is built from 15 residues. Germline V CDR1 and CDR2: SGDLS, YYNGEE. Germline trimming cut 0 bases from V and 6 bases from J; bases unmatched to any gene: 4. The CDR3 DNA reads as TGTGCCAGCAGCGTAGCGGGGGACAGGGTTCAGCCCCAGCATTTT. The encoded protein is CASSVAGDRVQPQHF.

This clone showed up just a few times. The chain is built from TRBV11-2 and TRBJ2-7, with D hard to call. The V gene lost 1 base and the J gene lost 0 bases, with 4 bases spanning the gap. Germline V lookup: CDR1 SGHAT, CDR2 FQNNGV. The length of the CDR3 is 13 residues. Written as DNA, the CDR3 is TGTGCCAGCAGCTTAGCTCACTCCTACGAGCAGTACTTC. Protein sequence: CASSLAHSYEQYF.